This T cell receptor (beta chain) was recorded in a study of beta chain features in type 1 diabetes. This clone was seen more than once but under ten times. Sequencing targeted expressed TCRB transcripts, as all isolated RNA had been reverse transcribed. Method: immunoSEQ multiplex PCR; TCRdb's copy keeps in-frame clones and lacks some. The sample has around 430,000 clones; 25% to 35% are singletons. V gave up 2 bases and J gave up 8 bases, with 7 bases separating them. Germline CDR1 and CDR2: SGHTA and FQGNSA. The CDR3 sequence is 12 residues long. This sequence was found in a man aged 18-30 years in good health. The sample comprised naive CD4+ T cells from blood. The chain has TRBV7-2 and TRBJ2-1; D uncertain. CDR3 region: CASSLSVDEQFF. CDR3 sequence (DNA): TGTGCCAGCAGCTTATCGGTAGATGAGCAGTTCTTC.